This entry features one T cell receptor (beta chain) sequence. Its antigen is not identified. CDR3 regions were amplified by Arm-PCR using iRepertoire HTBI primers to build TCR beta libraries. A single record per CDR3 protein comes from TCRdb applying MiXCR to the multiplex PCR reads. There are over 300,000 distinct CDR3 sequences in the sample; 15% to 18% occur only once, and 20% to 25% lies in the top ten. The source of the sample is a study of regulatory T cells in long-lasting Graves disease. Overall study context: Graves' cases, newly diagnosed, had used antithyroid drugs under 3 months. Notes on the study in general: TCR diversity was lower in persistent Graves' patients (versus newly diagnosed ones).

The CDR3 covers 14 residues. V gave up 4 bases and J gave up 4 bases; unmatched junction bases: 5. The V gene's germline CDR1 is SEHNR and CDR2 FQNEAQ (reference sequence). Time point reported: newly diagnosed GD, antithyroid drugs for less than 3 months. RNA extracted from PBMCs served as the sequencing template. The sequences come from peripheral blood mononuclear cells (PBMCs), collected at new diagnosis, from a patient treated with antithyroid drugs. This chain uses TRBV7-9 with TRBJ1-1; TRBD1 aligns across 8 bases. This receptor was obtained from a female donor with Graves disease. CDR3 DNA: TGTGCCAGCAGCTCCAGACAGGGGATCACTGAAGCTTTCTTT. Protein product: CASSSRQGITEAFF.